A selection of T cell receptor beta chains follows, all from one sample in a study of monozygotic twins with inflammatory bowel disease. TCRdb processed the 5' RACE reads again and assigns one entry to each CDR3 protein, with no DNA. The table for this sample gives fewer than 400,000 distinct CDR3 sequences. The source material was blood. The receptor source for this set is a human donor with ulcerative colitis or Crohn's disease, or a healthy co-twin of an affected twin (not recorded which). Each CDR3 is given with its conserved first and last residue.

j_call v_call cdr3_aa
TRBJ1-6 TRBV27 CASSFGHNSPLHF
TRBJ2-2 TRBV24-1 CATSDPGLAGGYTGELFF
TRBJ1-5 TRBV4-1 CASSWGVQGRNQPQHF
TRBJ2-2 TRBV7-7 CASSLKTGTSGTGELFF
TRBJ1-4 TRBV20-1 CSAPSDRGRHPDEKLFF
TRBJ2-7 TRBV6-5 CASSLQGGDRYEQYF
TRBJ1-5 TRBV12-3/TRBV12-4 CASSLRRGGTSNQPQHF
TRBJ2-2 TRBV29-1 CSVMTGLAGELFF
TRBJ2-3 TRBV7-2 CASSLGGDVTDTQYF
TRBJ2-5 TRBV19 CATSTIEGGRETQYF
TRBJ2-7 TRBV5-1 CASSLGIAGASYEQYF
TRBJ1-6 TRBV7-2 CASSNRPDPDSPLHF
TRBJ2-3 TRBV7-2 CASSLGFSTDTQYF
TRBJ2-1 TRBV28 CASSFILADFNNEQFF
TRBJ2-1 TRBV5-1 CASSPDSRNNEQFF
TRBJ2-3 TRBV20-1 CSASGPNTDTQYF
TRBJ1-1 TRBV7-9 CASSLSQVNEAFF
TRBJ2-5 TRBV12-3/TRBV12-4 CASSPYRGQQETQYF
TRBJ2-4 TRBV28 CASSFYSGVTKNIQYF
TRBJ1-3 TRBV7-9 CASSPTGSYGNTIYF
TRBJ2-1 TRBV7-2 CASSLASPVNEQFF
TRBJ2-1 TRBV5-1 CASSLAGQLVNEQFF
TRBJ1-1 TRBV5-5 CASSYRQGAITEAFF
TRBJ1-1 TRBV12-3/TRBV12-4 CASHLAGGTEAFF
TRBJ2-3 TRBV6-5 CASSYTGGADTQYF
TRBJ1-1 TRBV23-1 CASSPKGQWNTEAFF
TRBJ1-1 TRBV10-3 CATRGGWTEAFF
TRBJ2-7 TRBV4-2 CASSQVGGSPSYEQYF
TRBJ1-5 TRBV7-8 CASSLRYREGGNQPQHF
TRBJ1-1 TRBV19 CASKVTPNTEAFF
TRBJ2-7 TRBV15 CATSRGSGVYEQYF